This T cell receptor (beta chain) was identified during a study of T cell responses to AZD1222 COVID-19 vaccine (dated by TCRdb to 2020 to 2023). A note on the overall study: A total of 233 trial participants underwent TCR sequencing, of whom some 200 had received two doses of AZD1222 and some 26 had received two doses of the MenACWY control vaccine. Enrollment into the trials was organized by age into subgroups of 18-55, 56-69 and 70-plus years, and those subgroups contained approximately 150, 30 and 60 TCR-sequenced participants, respectively.

The sample's time point label is to be understood as: about 28 days (+/-7) after the second vaccine dose. AZD1222 recipients whose second dose came at about 4 weeks and those whose second dose came at about 12 weeks were combined into one group, since spike-specific TCR depth and breadth did not differ between the two schedules. Samples from vaccinated people were obtained from the UK trials COV001 and COV002, which included a single-blind randomized controlled phase 2/3 trial of AZD1222 (ChAdOx1 nCoV-19) in healthy adults. For TCRbeta chain sequencing, PBMC samples were collected from trial participants at day 0 and at day 28 after the second dose. Results and caveats for the whole study, not just this receptor: No day 14 peak-response samples were available, so repertoires were characterized only after the peak T cell response. The vaccine-associated CD4 TCRs covered the entire spike protein, and the dominant responses fell in regions 160-218 and 743-854. Conclusions about previously exposed vaccinees were limited because only six AZD1222 recipients were SARS-CoV-2 seropositive at baseline. Nearly half of unique spike-specific TCRs reportedly recognized epitopes outside regions mutated in the B.1.351 and B.1.1.7 variants. After two AZD1222 doses, spike-specific TCR breadth and depth were significantly higher than at day 0 and than in MenACWY recipients. The 56-69-year group was small, and its depth increase did not reach significance, likely because of low power. Participants were mostly white British and included more females than males, and it was suggested by the authors that clonal diversity may have been underestimated.

The CDR3 contains 12 residues, cysteine and phenylalanine counted. The retained sequence is limited to the CDR3, 36 bases, with the frame set at the first base. From the germline V gene (reference sequence), CDR1 is MNHEY and CDR2 is SMNVEV. V and J are truncated by 6 bases and 10 bases respectively, leaving an intervening sequence of 13 bases. The CDR3 regions of human TCRbeta chains were analyzed by immunosequencing. In the paper's pipeline: Repertoire TCRs were checked for matches against a reference library of SARS-CoV-2-specific TCRs that had been generated using the MIRA antigen-specificity platform. Breadth was defined as the fraction of unique TCRs that were SARS-CoV-2-associated, and depth was defined as the fraction of total T cells that were SARS-CoV-2-associated. Using the MIRA data, every spike-specific TCR was mapped to the spike region that the TCR reacted to and assigned to either a CD4 or a CD8 class. Log10-transformed breadth and depth values were compared by one-way ANOVA with Sidak's multiple comparisons tests. What TCRdb holds here is the immuneACCESS table cut down to in-frame rearrangements. Part of the clones is not present; checked against another copy, under half of the missing clones reflect an unresolved V gene, and the others are unexplained. V and J calls and clone size are as listed in that table; D and trimming were resolved from the DNA. Present in this sample are about 25,000 clones, around 90% of which were seen just once. Clones ranked in the top ten supply 30% to 40% of the sample.

A remark on this clone: Its antigen remains undetermined. Base qualities were left out, and no much larger clone turns up one base away.

The TCR sequence derives from an adult who received the AZD1222 COVID-19 vaccine. The chain employs TRBV27 and TRBJ2-1; no confident D gene assignment can be made. The input for sequencing was peripheral blood, taken 28 days after the second AZD1222 dose. The CDR3 sequence is CASSPTKEEQFF. The DNA sequence is as follows: TGTGCCAGCAGCCCCACTAAGGAGGAGCAGTTCTTC.